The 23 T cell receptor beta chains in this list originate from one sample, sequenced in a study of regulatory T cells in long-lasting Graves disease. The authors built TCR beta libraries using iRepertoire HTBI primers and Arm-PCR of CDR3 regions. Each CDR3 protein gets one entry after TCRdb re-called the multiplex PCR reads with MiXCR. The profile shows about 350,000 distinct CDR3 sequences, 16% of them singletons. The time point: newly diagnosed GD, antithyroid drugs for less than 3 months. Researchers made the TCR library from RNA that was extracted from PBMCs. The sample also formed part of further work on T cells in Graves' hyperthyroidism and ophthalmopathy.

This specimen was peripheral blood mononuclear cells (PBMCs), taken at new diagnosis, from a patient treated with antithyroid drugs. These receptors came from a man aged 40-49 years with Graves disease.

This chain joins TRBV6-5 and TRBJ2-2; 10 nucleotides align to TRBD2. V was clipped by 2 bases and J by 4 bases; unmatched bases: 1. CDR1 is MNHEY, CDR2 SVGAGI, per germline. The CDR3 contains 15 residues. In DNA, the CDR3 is TGTGCCAGCAGTTACAGCGGGGGGGCCACCGGGGAGCTGTTTTTT. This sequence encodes CASSYSGGATGELFF.

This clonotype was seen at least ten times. CDR3 protein: CASSEASPGDEKLFF. As DNA, the CDR3 is TGTGCCAGCAGTGAAGCGTCCCCGGGGGATGAAAAACTGTTTTTT. This chain links TRBV6-1 with TRBJ1-4; TRBD1 is a possible D gene (5 bases). The CDR3 is made up of 15 amino acids. Deletions cut 0 bases from V and 6 bases from J, with 11 bases between. CDR1 is MNHNS and CDR2 is SASEGT in the germline V gene.

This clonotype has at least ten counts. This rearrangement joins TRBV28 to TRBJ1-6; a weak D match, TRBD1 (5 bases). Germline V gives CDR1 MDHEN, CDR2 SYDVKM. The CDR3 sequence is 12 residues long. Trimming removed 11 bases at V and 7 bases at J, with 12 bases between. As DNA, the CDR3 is TGTGCCGCCGGATGGGGCAATTCACCCCTCCACTTT. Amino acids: CAAGWGNSPLHF.

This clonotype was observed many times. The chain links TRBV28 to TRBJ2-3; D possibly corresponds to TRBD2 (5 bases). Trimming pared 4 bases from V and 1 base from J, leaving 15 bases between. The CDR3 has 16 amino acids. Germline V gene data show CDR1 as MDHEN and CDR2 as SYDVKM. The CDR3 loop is CASSSRGSTGTDTQYF. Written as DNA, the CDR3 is TGTGCCAGCAGTTCCCGAGGGTCTACGGGCACAGATACGCAGTATTTT.

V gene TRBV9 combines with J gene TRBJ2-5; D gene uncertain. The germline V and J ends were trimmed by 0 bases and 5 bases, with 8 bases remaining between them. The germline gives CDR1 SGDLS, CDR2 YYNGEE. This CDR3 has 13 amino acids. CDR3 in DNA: TGTGCCAGCAGCGTAGATAGGGTTGAGACCCAGTACTTC. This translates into CASSVDRVETQYF.

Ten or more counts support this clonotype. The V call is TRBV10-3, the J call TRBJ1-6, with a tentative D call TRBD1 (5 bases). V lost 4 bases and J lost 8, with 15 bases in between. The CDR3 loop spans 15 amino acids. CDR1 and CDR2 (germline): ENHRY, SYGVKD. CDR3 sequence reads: CAISGRGRRDSPLHF. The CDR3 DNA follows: TGTGCCATCAGTGGGAGGGGCAGGAGAGATTCACCCCTCCACTTT.

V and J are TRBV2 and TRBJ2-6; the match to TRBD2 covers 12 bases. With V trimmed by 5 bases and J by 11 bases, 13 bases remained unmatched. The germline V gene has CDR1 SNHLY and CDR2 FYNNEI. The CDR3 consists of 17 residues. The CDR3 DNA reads TGTGCCAGCAGTAAACGATTTCTAGCGGGGGGGCTGGACGTCCTGACTTTC. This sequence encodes CASSKRFLAGGLDVLTF.

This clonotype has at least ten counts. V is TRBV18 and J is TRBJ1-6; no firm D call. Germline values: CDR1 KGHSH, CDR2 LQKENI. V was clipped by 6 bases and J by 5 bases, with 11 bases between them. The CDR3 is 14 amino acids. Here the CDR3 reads CASSLRVNNSPLHF. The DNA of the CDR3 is TGTGCCAGCTCGCTCCGGGTCAATAATTCACCCCTCCACTTT.

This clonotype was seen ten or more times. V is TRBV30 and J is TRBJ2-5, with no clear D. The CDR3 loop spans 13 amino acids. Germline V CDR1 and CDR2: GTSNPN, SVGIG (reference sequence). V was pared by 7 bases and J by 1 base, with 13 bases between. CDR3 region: CASDHRSQETQYF. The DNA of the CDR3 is TGTGCCTCCGACCACCGATCCCAAGAGACCCAGTACTTC.

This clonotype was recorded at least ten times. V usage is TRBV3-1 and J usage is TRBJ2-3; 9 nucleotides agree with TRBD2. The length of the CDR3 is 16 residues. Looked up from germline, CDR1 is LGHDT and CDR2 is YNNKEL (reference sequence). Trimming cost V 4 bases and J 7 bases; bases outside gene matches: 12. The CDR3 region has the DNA TGTGCCAGCAGCCCCGTGTATAGGCGGGGGGGCAATACGCAGTATTTT. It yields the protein CASSPVYRRGGNTQYF.

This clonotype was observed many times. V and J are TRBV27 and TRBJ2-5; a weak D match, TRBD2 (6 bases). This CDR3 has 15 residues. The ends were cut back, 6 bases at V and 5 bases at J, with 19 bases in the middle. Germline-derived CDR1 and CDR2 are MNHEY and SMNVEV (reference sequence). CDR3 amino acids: CASSLGGVGHETQYF. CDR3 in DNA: TGTGCCAGCAGCCTCGGCGGGGTGGGGCATGAGACCCAGTACTTC.

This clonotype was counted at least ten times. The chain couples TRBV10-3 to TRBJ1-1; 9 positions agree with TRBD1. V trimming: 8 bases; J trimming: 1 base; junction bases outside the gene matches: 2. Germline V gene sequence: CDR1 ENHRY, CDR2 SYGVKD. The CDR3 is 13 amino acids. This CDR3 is CAIGQGTNTEAFF. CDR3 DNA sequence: TGTGCCATCGGACAGGGGACGAACACTGAAGCTTTCTTT.

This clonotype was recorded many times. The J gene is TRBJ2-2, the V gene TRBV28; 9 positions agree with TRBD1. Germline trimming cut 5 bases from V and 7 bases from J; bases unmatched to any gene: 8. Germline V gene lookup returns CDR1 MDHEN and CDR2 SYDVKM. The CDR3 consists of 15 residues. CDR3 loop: CASSPTGQGHGELFF. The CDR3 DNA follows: TGTGCCAGCAGTCCCACGGGACAGGGTCACGGGGAGCTGTTTTTT. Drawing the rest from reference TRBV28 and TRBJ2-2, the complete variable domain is DVKVTQSSRYLVKRTGEKVFLECVQDMDHENMFWYRQDPGLGLRLIYFSYDVKMKEKGDIPEGYSVSREKKERFSLILESASTNQTSMYLCASSPTGQGHGELFFGEGSRLTVL.

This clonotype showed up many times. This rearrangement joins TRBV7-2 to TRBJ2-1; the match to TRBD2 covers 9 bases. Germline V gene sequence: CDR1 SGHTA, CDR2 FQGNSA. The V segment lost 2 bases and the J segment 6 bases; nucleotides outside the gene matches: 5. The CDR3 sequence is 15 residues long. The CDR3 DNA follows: TGTGCCAGCAGCTTAACTAGCGGGCTCACCAATGAGCAGTTCTTC. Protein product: CASSLTSGLTNEQFF.

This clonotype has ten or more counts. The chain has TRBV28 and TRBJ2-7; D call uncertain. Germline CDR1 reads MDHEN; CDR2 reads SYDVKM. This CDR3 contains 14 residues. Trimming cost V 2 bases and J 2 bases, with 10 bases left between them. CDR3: CASSLSIPPYEQYF. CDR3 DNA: TGTGCCAGCAGTTTAAGTATACCTCCCTACGAGCAGTACTTC. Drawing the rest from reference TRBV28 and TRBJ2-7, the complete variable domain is DVKVTQSSRYLVKRTGEKVFLECVQDMDHENMFWYRQDPGLGLRLIYFSYDVKMKEKGDIPEGYSVSREKKERFSLILESASTNQTSMYLCASSLSIPPYEQYFGPGTRLTVT.

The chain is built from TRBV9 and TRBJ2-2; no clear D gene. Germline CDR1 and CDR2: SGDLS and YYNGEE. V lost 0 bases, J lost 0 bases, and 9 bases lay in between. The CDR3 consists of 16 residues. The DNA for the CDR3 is TGTGCCAGCAGCGTAGGAATCCTTTCGAACACCGGGGAGCTGTTTTTT. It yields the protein CASSVGILSNTGELFF.

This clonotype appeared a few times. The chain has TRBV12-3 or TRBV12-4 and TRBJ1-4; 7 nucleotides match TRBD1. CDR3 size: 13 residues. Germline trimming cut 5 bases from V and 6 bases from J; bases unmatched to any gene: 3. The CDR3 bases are TGTGCCAGCAGTAAGACAGGGTATGAAAAACTGTTTTTT. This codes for CASSKTGYEKLFF.

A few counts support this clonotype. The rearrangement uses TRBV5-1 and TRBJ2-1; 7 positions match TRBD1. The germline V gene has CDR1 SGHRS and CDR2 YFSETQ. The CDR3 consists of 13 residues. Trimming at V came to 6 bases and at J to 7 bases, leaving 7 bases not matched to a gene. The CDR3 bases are TGCGCCAGCACAGACAGGGTAGGAAATGAGCAGTTCTTC. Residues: CASTDRVGNEQFF.

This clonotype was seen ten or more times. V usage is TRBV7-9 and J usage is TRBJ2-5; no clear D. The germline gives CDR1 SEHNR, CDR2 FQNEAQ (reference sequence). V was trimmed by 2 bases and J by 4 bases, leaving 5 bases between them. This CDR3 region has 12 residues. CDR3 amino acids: CASSLSSETQYF. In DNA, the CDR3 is TGTGCCAGCAGCTTATCTTCAGAGACCCAGTACTTC.

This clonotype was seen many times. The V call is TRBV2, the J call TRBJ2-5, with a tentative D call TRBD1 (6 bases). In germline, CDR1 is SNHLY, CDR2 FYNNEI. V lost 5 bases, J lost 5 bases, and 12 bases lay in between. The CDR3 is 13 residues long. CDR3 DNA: TGTGCCAGCAGTCCTCAAAGGGGGGAGACCCAGTACTTC. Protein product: CASSPQRGETQYF.

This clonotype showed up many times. The CDR3, as DNA: TGTGCCAGCAGCTCCGGACAGGGTATTGAGTCCGCTGAAGCTTTCTTT. Amino acid sequence: CASSSGQGIESAEAFF. V usage is TRBV7-8 and J usage is TRBJ1-1; TRBD1 matches at 8 bases. The V gene's germline CDR1 is SGHVS and CDR2 FQNEAQ. The length of the CDR3 is 16 residues. Germline trimming cut 4 bases from V and 6 bases from J; bases unmatched to any gene: 13.

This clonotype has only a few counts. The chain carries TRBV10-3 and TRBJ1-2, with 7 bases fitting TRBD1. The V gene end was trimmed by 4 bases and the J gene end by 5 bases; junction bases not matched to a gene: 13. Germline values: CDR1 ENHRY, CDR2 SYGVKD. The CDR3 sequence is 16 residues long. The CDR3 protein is CAISVIVTGYGYGYTF. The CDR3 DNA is TGTGCCATCAGTGTAATTGTGACAGGGTACGGATATGGCTACACCTTC.

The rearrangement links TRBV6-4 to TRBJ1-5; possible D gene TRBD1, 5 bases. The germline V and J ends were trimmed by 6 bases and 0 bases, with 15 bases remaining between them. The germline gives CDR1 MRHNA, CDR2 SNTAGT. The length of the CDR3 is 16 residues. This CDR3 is CASRLQQAYSNQPQHF. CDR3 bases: TGTGCCAGCAGACTACAACAGGCATATAGCAATCAGCCCCAGCATTTT.